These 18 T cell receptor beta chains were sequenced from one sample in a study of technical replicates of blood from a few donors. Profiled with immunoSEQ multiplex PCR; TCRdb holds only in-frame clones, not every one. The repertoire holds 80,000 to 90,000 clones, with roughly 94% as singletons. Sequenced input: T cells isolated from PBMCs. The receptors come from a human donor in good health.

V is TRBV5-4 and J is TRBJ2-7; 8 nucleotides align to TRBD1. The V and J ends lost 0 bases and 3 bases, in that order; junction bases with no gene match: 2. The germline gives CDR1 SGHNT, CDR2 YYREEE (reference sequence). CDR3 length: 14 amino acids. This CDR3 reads CASSLGQGLYEQYF. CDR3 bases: TGTGCCAGCAGCTTGGGACAGGGGCTCTACGAGCAGTACTTC.

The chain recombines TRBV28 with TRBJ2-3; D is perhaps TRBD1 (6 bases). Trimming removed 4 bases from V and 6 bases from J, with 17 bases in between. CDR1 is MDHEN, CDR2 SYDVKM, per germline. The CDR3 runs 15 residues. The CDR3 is CASSSPQGLIDTQYF. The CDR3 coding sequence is TGTGCCAGCAGTTCACCCCAGGGGCTTATCGATACGCAGTATTTT.

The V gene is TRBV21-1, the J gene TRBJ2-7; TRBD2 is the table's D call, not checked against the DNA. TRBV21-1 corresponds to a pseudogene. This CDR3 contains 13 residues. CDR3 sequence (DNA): TGTGCCAGCAGCAAAGAAGTCCGGTACGAGCAGTACTTC. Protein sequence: CASSKEVRYEQYF.

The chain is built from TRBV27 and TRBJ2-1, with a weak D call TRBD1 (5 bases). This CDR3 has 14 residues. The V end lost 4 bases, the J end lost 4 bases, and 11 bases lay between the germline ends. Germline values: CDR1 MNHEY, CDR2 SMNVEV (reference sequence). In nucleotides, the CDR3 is TGTGCCAGCAGTTCCGGCAGGGTATACAATGAGCAGTTCTTC. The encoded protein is CASSSGRVYNEQFF.

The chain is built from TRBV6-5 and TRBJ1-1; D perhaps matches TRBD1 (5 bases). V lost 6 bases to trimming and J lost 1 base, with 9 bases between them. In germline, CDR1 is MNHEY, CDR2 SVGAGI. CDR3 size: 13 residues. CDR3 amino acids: CASRSTENTEAFF. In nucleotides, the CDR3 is TGTGCCAGCAGGTCGACAGAGAACACTGAAGCTTTCTTT.

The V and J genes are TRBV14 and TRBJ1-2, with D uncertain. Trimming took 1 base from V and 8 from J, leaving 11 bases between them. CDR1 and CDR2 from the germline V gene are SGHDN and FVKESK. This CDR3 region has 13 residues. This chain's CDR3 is CASSQGVGGGYTF. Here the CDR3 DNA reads TGTGCCAGCAGCCAAGGCGTGGGAGGAGGCTACACCTTC.

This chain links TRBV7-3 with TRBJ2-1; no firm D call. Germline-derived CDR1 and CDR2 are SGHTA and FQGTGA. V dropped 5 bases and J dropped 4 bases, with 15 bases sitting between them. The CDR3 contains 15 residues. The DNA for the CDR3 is TGTGCCAGCAGCCCAATTGGCGAGGATTACAATGAGCAGTTCTTC. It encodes CASSPIGEDYNEQFF.

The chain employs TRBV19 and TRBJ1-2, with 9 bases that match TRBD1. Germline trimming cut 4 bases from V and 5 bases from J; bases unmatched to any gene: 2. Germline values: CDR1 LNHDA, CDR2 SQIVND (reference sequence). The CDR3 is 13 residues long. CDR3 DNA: TGTGCCAGTAGTAGGACAGGGGATTATGGCTACACCTTC. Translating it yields CASSRTGDYGYTF. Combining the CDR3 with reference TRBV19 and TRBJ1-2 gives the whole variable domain DGGITQSPKYLFRKEGQNVTLSCEQNLNHDAMYWYRQDPGQGLRLIYYSQIVNDFQKGDIAEGYSVSREKKESFPLTVTSAQKNPTAFYLCASSRTGDYGYTFGSGTRLTVV.

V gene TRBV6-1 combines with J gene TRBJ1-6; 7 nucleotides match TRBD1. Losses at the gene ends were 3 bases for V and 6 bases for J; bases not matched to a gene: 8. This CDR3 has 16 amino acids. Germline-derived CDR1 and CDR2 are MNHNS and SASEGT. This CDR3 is CASSDEGTALNSPLHF. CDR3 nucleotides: TGTGCCAGCAGTGACGAAGGGACAGCGCTTAATTCACCCCTCCACTTT.

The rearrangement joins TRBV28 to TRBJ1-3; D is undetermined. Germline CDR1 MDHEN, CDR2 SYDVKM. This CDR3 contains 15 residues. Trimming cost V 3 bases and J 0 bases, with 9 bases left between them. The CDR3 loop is CASSLLAVSGNTIYF. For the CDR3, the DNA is TGTGCCAGCAGTTTGCTGGCAGTCTCTGGAAACACCATATATTTT. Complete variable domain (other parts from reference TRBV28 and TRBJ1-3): DVKVTQSSRYLVKRTGEKVFLECVQDMDHENMFWYRQDPGLGLRLIYFSYDVKMKEKGDIPEGYSVSREKKERFSLILESASTNQTSMYLCASSLLAVSGNTIYFGEGSWLTVV.

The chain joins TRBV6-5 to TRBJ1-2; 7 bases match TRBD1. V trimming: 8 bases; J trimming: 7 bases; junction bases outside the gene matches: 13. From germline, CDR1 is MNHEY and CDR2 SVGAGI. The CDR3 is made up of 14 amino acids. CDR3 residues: CASGGDRVVTGYTF. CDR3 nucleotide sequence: TGTGCCAGCGGGGGAGACAGGGTGGTCACTGGCTACACCTTC.

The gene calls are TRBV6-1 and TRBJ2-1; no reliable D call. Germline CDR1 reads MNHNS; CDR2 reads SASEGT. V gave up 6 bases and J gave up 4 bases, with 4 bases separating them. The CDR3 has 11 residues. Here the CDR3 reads CASRAYNEQFF. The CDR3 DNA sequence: TGTGCCAGCAGGGCTTACAATGAGCAGTTCTTC.

CDR3 DNA sequence: TGTGCCGCCAACAGGGGACCTAACTATGGCTACACCTTC. It yields the protein CAANRGPNYGYTF. This chain joins TRBV5-8 and TRBJ1-2; TRBD1 matches at 7 bases. The V segment lost 10 bases and the J segment 0 bases; nucleotides outside the gene matches: 6. This CDR3 region has 13 residues. Looked up from germline, CDR1 is SGHTS and CDR2 is YDEGEE.

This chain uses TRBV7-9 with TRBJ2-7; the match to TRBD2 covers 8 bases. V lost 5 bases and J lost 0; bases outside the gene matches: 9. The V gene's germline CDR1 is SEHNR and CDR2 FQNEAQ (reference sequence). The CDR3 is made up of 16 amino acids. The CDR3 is CASSLHSGKISYEQYF. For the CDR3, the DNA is TGTGCCAGCAGCCTTCATAGCGGGAAGATCTCCTACGAGCAGTACTTC. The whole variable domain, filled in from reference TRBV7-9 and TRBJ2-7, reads DTGVSQNPRHKITKRGQNVTFRCDPISEHNRLYWYRQTLGQGPEFLTYFQNEAQLEKSRLLSDRFSAERPKGSFSTLEIQRTEQGDSAMYLCASSLHSGKISYEQYFGPGTRLTVT.

The DNA of the CDR3 is TGTGCCAGCAGTTACGGGGGGGCCGTCCAGCCCCAGCATTTT. Translated: CASSYGGAVQPQHF. The gene calls are TRBV6-6 and TRBJ1-5, with D possibly matching TRBD1 (6 bases). V lost 2 bases and J lost 7, with 12 bases in between. This CDR3 spans 14 amino acids. The germline V gene encodes CDR1 MNHNY and CDR2 SVGAGI (reference sequence).

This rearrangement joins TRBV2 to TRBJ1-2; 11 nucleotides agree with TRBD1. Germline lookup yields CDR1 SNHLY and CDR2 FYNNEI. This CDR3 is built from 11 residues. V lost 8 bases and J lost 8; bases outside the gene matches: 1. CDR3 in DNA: TGTGCCAGCGGGACAGGGGGAGGCTACACCTTC. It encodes CASGTGGGYTF. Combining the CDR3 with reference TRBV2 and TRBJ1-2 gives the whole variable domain EPEVTQTPSHQVTQMGQEVILRCVPISNHLYFYWYRQILGQKVEFLVSFYNNEISEKSEIFDDQFSVERPDGSNFTLKIRSTKLEDSAMYFCASGTGGGYTFGSGTRLTVV.

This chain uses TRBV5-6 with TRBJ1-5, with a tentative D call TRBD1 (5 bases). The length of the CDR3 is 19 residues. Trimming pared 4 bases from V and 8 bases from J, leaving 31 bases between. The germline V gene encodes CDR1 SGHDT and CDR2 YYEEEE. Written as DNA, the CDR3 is TGTGCCAGCAGCACCCAGCGAACCCAACTTAAGGGGCCAATGGAGCCCCAGCATTTT. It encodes CASSTQRTQLKGPMEPQHF.

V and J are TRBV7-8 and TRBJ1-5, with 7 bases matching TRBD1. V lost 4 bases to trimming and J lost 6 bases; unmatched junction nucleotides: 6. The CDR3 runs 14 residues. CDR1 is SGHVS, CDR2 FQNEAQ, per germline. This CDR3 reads CASSSGQIPQPQHF. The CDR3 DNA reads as TGTGCCAGCAGCTCGGGACAGATCCCTCAGCCCCAGCATTTT.